This TCR beta chain was sequenced in a study of PD-L1 blockade in urothelial cancer. Study background: Prior exposure to chemotherapy in patients amounted to 0 to 3 regimens received. It was at 3 weeks (second dose) and 6 weeks after treatment start that blood was analyzed.

The V gene lost 4 bases and the J gene lost 4 bases, with 11 bases spanning the gap. CDR3 length equals 14 residues. Germline CDR1 MDHEN, CDR2 SYDVKM. Method: immunoSEQ multiplex PCR; TCRdb's copy keeps in-frame clones and lacks some. The data contain about 130,000 clones, roughly 84% of them seen just once; the ten biggest clones take up under 3.5%. Time point: pretreatment peripheral blood. Sequencing used PBMCs, obtained around atezolizumab (anti-PD-L1) treatment. This receptor was identified in a man aged 50 to 60 with urothelial cancer. V gene TRBV28 combines with J gene TRBJ1-5; tentatively, D is TRBD1 (5 bases). CDR3 nucleotide sequence: TGTGCCAGCAGTTATCCAGGGCGAAATCAGCCCCAGCATTTT. Its translation is CASSYPGRNQPQHF.